These 17 T cell receptor beta chains came from one sample sequenced in a study of shared clonotypes between healthy human individuals. Sequenced by immunoSEQ multiplex PCR; TCRdb stores in-frame clones only, minus some. The sample has approximately 1.9 million clones; over 85% are singletons. Positive CCR7 selection of CD45RO-negative cells yielded the naive CD8 cells, and terminally differentiated effector memory CD45RA+ cells were excluded. The material sequenced was naive CD8+ T cells from PBMCs. The receptors come from a man younger than 35 in good health. Some clones in this sample may be carry-over from other donors' samples.

The V and J genes are TRBV23-1 and TRBJ2-5; possible D gene TRBD2, 6 bases. TRBV23-1 is given ORF status, its function remaining uncertain. The CDR3 extends over 12 amino acids. Trimming removed 10 bases at V and 5 bases at J, with 14 bases between. The CDR3 spells CANKVGRETQYF. The CDR3 DNA reads as TGCGCCAACAAGGTGGGGAGGGAGACCCAGTACTTC.

This clone was recorded a few times. J is TRBJ1-1 and V is TRBV30; tentative D call: TRBD1 (5 bases). Germline CDR1 and CDR2: GTSNPN and SVGIG (reference sequence). This CDR3 is 12 amino acids long. Trimming took 3 bases from V and 8 from J, leaving 13 bases between them. The chain's CDR3 is CAWSLGGVEAFF. Here the CDR3 DNA reads TGTGCCTGGAGCCTGGGGGGAGTCGAAGCTTTCTTT. Full variable domain (missing parts from reference TRBV30 and TRBJ1-1): SQTIHQWPATLVQPVGSPLSLECTVEGTSNPNLYWYRQAAGRGLQLLFYSVGIGQISSEVPQNLSASRPQDRQFILSSKKLLLSDSGFYLCAWSLGGVEAFFGQGTRLTVV.

Concerning this clone itself: The identical CDR3 is also encoded by other nucleotide sequences in the sample. V usage is TRBV9 and J usage is TRBJ2-1; a possible D gene is TRBD2 (5 bases). Germline V gives CDR1 SGDLS, CDR2 YYNGEE. CDR3 length: 14 residues. V was clipped by 4 bases and J by 2 bases, with 10 bases between them. CDR3 in DNA: TGTGCCAGCAGCACGAGCGGAGCCTACAATGAGCAGTTCTTC. Its translation is CASSTSGAYNEQFF.

The chain links TRBV9 to TRBJ2-2; D is perhaps TRBD1 (6 bases). V was cut by 0 bases and J by 4 bases, with 7 bases left in between. The CDR3 consists of 14 residues. Germline loops: CDR1 SGDLS, CDR2 YYNGEE. Written as DNA, the CDR3 is TGTGCCAGCAGCGTAGGGGACACCACCGGGGAGCTGTTTTTT. Translation gives CASSVGDTTGELFF.

The J gene is TRBJ1-1, the V gene TRBV4-3; TRBD1 matches 12 bases. J was trimmed by 3 bases and V by 4 bases; bases with no gene match: 12. There are 18 residues in the CDR3. The germline V gene has CDR1 LGHNA and CDR2 YSLEER. Written as DNA, the CDR3 is TGCGCCAGCAGCCCTCATGGGACAGGGGGCGTTCTGGACACTGAAGCTTTCTTT. Encoded protein: CASSPHGTGGVLDTEAFF.

This clone appeared a single time. The rearrangement joins TRBV6-5 to TRBJ2-5; TRBD2 matches at 13 bases. The J call is uncertain, as TRBJ2-7 better fits the DNA end. Germline CDR1 reads MNHEY; CDR2 reads SVGAGI. The CDR3 length is 14 residues. The DNA for the CDR3 is TGTGCCAGCAGTTACGGGACTAGCGGGGACGAGCAGTACTTC. Encoded protein: CASSYGTSGDEQYF.

The V gene is TRBV27, the J gene TRBJ2-2; perhaps TRBD2 as D (5 bases). The CDR3 sequence is 15 residues long. Trimming pared 0 bases from V and 6 bases from J, leaving 11 bases between. Germline CDR1 is MNHEY and CDR2 is SMNVEV (reference sequence). The CDR3 is CASSLSRRRAGELFF. CDR3 sequence (DNA): TGTGCCAGCAGTTTATCCCGGAGGCGGGCCGGGGAGCTGTTTTTT.

The chain joins TRBV4-1 to TRBJ2-1; 9 nucleotides match TRBD2. The V segment lost 1 base and the J segment 3 bases; nucleotides outside the gene matches: 1. The CDR3 length is 15 residues. Germline CDR1 reads MGHRA; CDR2 reads YSYEKL. CDR3 protein: CASSQGTSDYNEQFF. The CDR3 coding sequence is TGCGCCAGCAGCCAAGGGACTAGCGACTACAATGAGCAGTTCTTC.

The gene calls are TRBV9 and TRBJ1-2, with 10 bases that match TRBD1. The CDR3 sequence is 14 residues long. The germline V gene encodes CDR1 SGDLS and CDR2 YYNGEE. Germline trimming cut 3 bases from V and 7 bases from J; bases unmatched to any gene: 6. The CDR3 region has the DNA TGTGCCAGCAGCGCCCGGGACAGGGGTTCTGGCTACACCTTC. The encoded protein is CASSARDRGSGYTF. The full variable domain, rest sourced from reference TRBV9 and TRBJ1-2, is DSGVTQTPKHLITATGQRVTLRCSPRSGDLSVYWYQQSLDQGLQFLIQYYNGEERAKGNILERFSAQQFPDLHSELNLSSLELGDSALYFCASSARDRGSGYTFGSGTRLTVV.

The chain combines TRBV6-5 with TRBJ1-1, with D unresolved. CDR3 size: 14 residues. Trimming took 10 bases from V and 1 from J, leaving 16 bases between them. Germline V CDR1 and CDR2: MNHEY, SVGAGI. CDR3 sequence reads: CATHLWESNTEAFF. CDR3 coding DNA: TGTGCCACCCACCTTTGGGAATCGAACACTGAAGCTTTCTTT.

The rearrangement uses TRBV7-9 and TRBJ2-7; D ambiguous. The germline CDR1 and CDR2 sequences are SEHNR and FQNEAQ (reference sequence). V was clipped by 4 bases and J by 6 bases, with 10 bases between them. The CDR3 spans 12 residues. Here the CDR3 DNA reads TGTGCCAGCAGCTCGAATCGCGTCGAGCAGTACTTC. Protein sequence: CASSSNRVEQYF.

The chain has TRBV19 and TRBJ2-5; 10 bases are shared with TRBD2. Germline-derived CDR1 and CDR2 are LNHDA and SQIVND (reference sequence). This CDR3 is 15 amino acids long. After removal of 3 bases from V and 5 bases from J, the junction contained 6 bases not matched to a gene. The CDR3 sequence is CASSILAGVGETQYF. The DNA of the CDR3 is TGTGCCAGTAGTATCCTAGCGGGAGTAGGTGAGACCCAGTACTTC. Filled out from reference TRBV19 and TRBJ2-5, the complete variable domain reads DGGITQSPKYLFRKEGQNVTLSCEQNLNHDAMYWYRQDPGQGLRLIYYSQIVNDFQKGDIAEGYSVSREKKESFPLTVTSAQKNPTAFYLCASSILAGVGETQYFGPGTRLLVL.

The chain recombines TRBV29-1 with TRBJ2-5, with TRBD2 as a possible D gene (5 bases). The DNA end favors TRBJ2-7, so the J call may be wrong. Germline V gene lookup returns CDR1 SQVTM and CDR2 ANQGSEA. The CDR3 totals 11 residues. The CDR3 bases are TGCAGCGTAAACGGGGTCCACGAGCAGTACTTC. This gives the protein CSVNGVHEQYF.

This sequence joins TRBV19 and TRBJ2-3, with 10 nucleotides matching TRBD1. The trim removed 4 bases at V and 4 bases at J, leaving 8 bases unmatched. This CDR3 spans 16 amino acids. Germline V gene lookup returns CDR1 LNHDA and CDR2 SQIVND (reference sequence). The CDR3 DNA reads as TGTGCCAGTAGTACCCCCGGACAGGGGGATCCAGATACGCAGTATTTT. Its translation is CASSTPGQGDPDTQYF.

Note on this clone: Other DNA sequences in this specimen translate into the identical CDR3. The chain carries TRBV27 and TRBJ1-2; possible D gene TRBD1, 5 bases. This CDR3 comprises 13 residues. Trimming shortened V by 0 bases and J by 8 bases, and 10 bases separated the two germline ends. CDR1 and CDR2 (germline): MNHEY, SMNVEV (reference sequence). The DNA for the CDR3 is TGTGCCAGCAGTTTATCGGGCGGGGACGGCTACACCTTC. Protein: CASSLSGGDGYTF.

The rearrangement joins TRBV7-9 to TRBJ2-5, with D perhaps matching TRBD1 (5 bases). Germline V gives CDR1 SEHNR, CDR2 FQNEAQ (reference sequence). The CDR3 contains 16 residues. The V end lost 5 bases, the J end lost 3 bases, and 19 bases lay between the germline ends. As DNA, the CDR3 is TGTGCCAGCAGCCTCCTACCCCCTGCCAGGGAAGAGACCCAGTACTTC. Translating gives CASSLLPPAREETQYF.

Note on this clone: The same CDR3 is also encoded by other DNA sequences in this sample. The V call is TRBV19, the J call TRBJ2-7; tentatively, D is TRBD1 or TRBD2 (5 bases each). Germline lookup yields CDR1 LNHDA and CDR2 SQIVND (reference sequence). V gave up 6 bases and J gave up 4 bases, with 10 bases separating them. There are 12 residues in the CDR3. CDR3 sequence (DNA): TGTGCCAGTAGCCGGGACGCTTACGAGCAGTACTTC. It specifies CASSRDAYEQYF.